This paragraph covers one T cell receptor (beta chain) sequence. From the RT-PCR reads, TCRdb called clonotypes with MiXCR, one entry per CDR3 protein. The sample has around 700,000 distinct CDR3 sequences; 12% to 15% are singletons. Trimming took off 1 base at V and 6 bases at J, with 19 bases between the two ends. This CDR3 has 16 residues. Germline lookup yields CDR1 SGHDT and CDR2 YYEEEE. Specimen: memory CD4+ T cells from blood. The clonotype was recovered from a female donor in good health, serving as a healthy control. The V gene is TRBV5-6, the J gene TRBJ1-1, with D possibly matching TRBD1 (5 bases). CDR3 sequence (DNA): TGTGCCAGCAGCTTGACCATTACTCAGGGAAGAGCTGAAGCTTTCTTT. Protein sequence: CASSLTITQGRAEAFF.